This TCR beta chain was retrieved from a study of blood T cell repertoires in COVID-19. Measured with immunoSEQ multiplex PCR; TCRdb has only the in-frame clones, and not every one. The sample lists a few hundred thousand clones, roughly 87% occurring once. The germline V and J ends were trimmed by 6 bases and 1 base, with 13 bases remaining between them. In germline, CDR1 is SNHLY, CDR2 FYNNEI. This CDR3 contains 14 residues. Source material: peripheral blood. This TCR came from a man in his forties with active or convalescent COVID-19. The chain is built from TRBV2 and TRBJ2-7; D might be TRBD1 (6 bases). CDR3 sequence reads: CASRAMDSSYEQYF. The CDR3 DNA is TGTGCCAGCAGAGCTATGGACAGTTCCTACGAGCAGTACTTC.